These 7 T cell receptor beta chains were sequenced from one sample in a study of CD8+ T cells in alopecia areata. Investigators isolated RNA and reverse transcribed it into cDNA to act as the sequencing template. TCRdb's copy holds only in-frame clones and misses some; the assay was immunoSEQ multiplex PCR. The repertoire holds roughly 120,000 clones, with around 58% as singletons. Treatment of the sample: oral pan-JAK inhibitor, 5-10 mg twice daily. Material: CD8+ T cells sorted from blood, obtained at week 4, from a patient treated with tofacitinib. All receptors come from a human donor with alopecia areata.

This clone showed up just once. The chain couples TRBV7-2 to TRBJ2-7; D uncertain. V lost 6 bases and J lost 0, with 9 bases in between. The germline V gene has CDR1 SGHTA and CDR2 FQGNSA. The CDR3 spans 13 residues. The CDR3 nucleotides read TGTGCCAGCAGGTCGGCTAACTCCTACGAGCAGTACTTC. Amino acids: CASRSANSYEQYF.

The chain joins TRBV4-1 to TRBJ1-2, with D unclear. In germline, CDR1 is MGHRA, CDR2 YSYEKL. This CDR3 spans 13 amino acids. V was cut by 1 base and J by 8 bases, with 11 bases left in between. The CDR3 nucleotides are TGCGCCAGCAGCCAAGGGCCCTCTGAGGGCTACACCTTC. This codes for CASSQGPSEGYTF.

V usage is TRBV29-1 and J usage is TRBJ2-2; maybe TRBD2 (5 bases). The germline gives CDR1 SQVTM, CDR2 ANQGSEA. Deletions cut 6 bases from V and 6 bases from J, with 14 bases between. The CDR3 has 13 amino acids. The chain's CDR3 is CSVTLDFPGELFF. CDR3 coding DNA: TGCAGCGTGACCCTGGACTTCCCCGGGGAGCTGTTTTTT.

J is TRBJ2-2 and V is TRBV5-6; D is ambiguous. The CDR3 length is 12 residues. The V gene lost 2 bases and the J gene lost 6 bases, with 5 bases spanning the gap. Germline V gene lookup returns CDR1 SGHDT and CDR2 YYEEEE. The CDR3: CASSFTSGELFF. Written as DNA, the CDR3 is TGTGCCAGCAGCTTTACGTCCGGGGAGCTGTTTTTT.

This chain joins TRBV5-1 and TRBJ1-1; D gene uncertain. Trimming left V 5 bases short and J 1 base short, with 9 bases between. In germline, CDR1 is SGHRS, CDR2 YFSETQ. The CDR3 is 13 amino acids. The CDR3 reads CASSSDGNTEAFF. CDR3 in DNA: TGCGCCAGCAGTTCGGACGGGAACACTGAAGCTTTCTTT.

There are a few counts of this clone. This chain joins TRBV29-1 and TRBJ2-7; D is possibly TRBD1 (6 bases). The CDR3 covers 12 residues. Germline V gives CDR1 SQVTM, CDR2 ANQGSEA. V was cut by 5 bases and J by 5 bases, with 13 bases left in between. The CDR3 sequence is CSVLRDNHEQYF. CDR3 in DNA: TGCAGCGTTCTCCGGGACAACCACGAGCAGTACTTC.

This clone occurred a few times. The CDR3 bases are TGCGCCAGCAGCCAAGATGCCCCCAACACCTACAATGAGCAGTTCTTC. Translating gives CASSQDAPNTYNEQFF. This chain links TRBV4-1 with TRBJ2-1; D is unresolved. V was trimmed by 0 bases and J by 2 bases, leaving 11 bases between them. The CDR3 contains 16 residues. Germline CDR1 reads MGHRA; CDR2 reads YSYEKL.